This T cell receptor (beta chain) stems from a study of PD-1 blockade in classical Hodgkin lymphoma. Produced via immunoSEQ multiplex PCR; TCRdb's table is partial and in-frame only. The table has some 95,000 clones, just over 90% seen once. Trimming cost V 8 bases and J 2 bases; bases outside gene matches: 8. CDR1 and CDR2 from the germline V gene are GTSNPN and SVGIG (reference sequence). This CDR3 has 13 residues. Time point specified: cycle 4 day 1 (C4D1), after six to seven weeks of nivolumab. All patients experienced relapse after autologous stem cell transplantation, and brentuximab vedotin exposure was variable.

Sequenced here: peripheral blood mononuclear cells (PBMCs), sampled before the fourth cycle of nivolumab. The source is a human donor with classical Hodgkin lymphoma. The V call is TRBV30, the J call TRBJ1-1, with 7 nucleotides matching TRBD1. The CDR3 coding sequence is TGTGCCCAACAGGGGTTAGGAAACACTGAAGCTTTCTTT. This sequence encodes CAQQGLGNTEAFF.